These 26 T cell receptor beta chains were sequenced from one sample in a study of blood T cells in healthy people across ages. Primers used in a second PCR of about 7 to 11 cycles were a sample-barcoded 5' primer and a J-beta primer mix. TCRdb re-called the 5' RACE reads through MiXCR, storing one row per CDR3 protein. Of 650,000 to 700,000 distinct CDR3 sequences in the sample, more than 45% are singletons; the top ten hold about 13%. The sequenced sample was blood. The receptors shown here come from an elderly woman in good health.

The V and J genes are TRBV9 and TRBJ2-3; no firm D call. The CDR3 totals 18 residues. Trimming left V 0 bases short and J 0 bases short, with 17 bases between. Germline loops: CDR1 SGDLS, CDR2 YYNGEE. The CDR3, as DNA: TGTGCCAGCAGCGTAGATGTTCCGTCGCAGACTAGCACAGATACGCAGTATTTT. Translation: CASSVDVPSQTSTDTQYF.

This chain uses TRBV7-2 with TRBJ1-2; TRBD1 aligns across 9 bases. CDR3 length equals 15 residues. CDR1 SGHTA and CDR2 FQGNSA come from the germline V gene. Unmatched junction bases numbered 9, after V lost 5 bases and J lost 5 bases. CDR3 amino acids: CASSPTTGGAYGYTF. In nucleotides, the CDR3 is TGTGCCAGCAGCCCTACAACAGGGGGCGCTTATGGCTACACCTTC.

This clonotype turned up a few times. This chain links TRBV5-1 with TRBJ2-5, with TRBD2 matching 10 bases. Germline CDR1 is SGHRS and CDR2 is YFSETQ. CDR3 length: 24 amino acids. V shed 0 bases, J shed 5 bases, and the junction held 31 bases outside the gene matches. The CDR3 bases are TGCGCCAGCAGCTTGGGACCCTCTCCGCTTCAGGGGACTAGCGAGGAAGCTAGCGAGGAGACCCAGTACTTC. It codes for CASSLGPSPLQGTSEEASEETQYF.

The chain links TRBV20-1 to TRBJ2-1, with TRBD2 matching over 9 bases. Germline loops: CDR1 DFQATT, CDR2 SNEGSKA (reference sequence). This CDR3 region has 16 residues. V shed 7 bases, J shed 6 bases, and the junction held 16 bases outside the gene matches. CDR3 nucleotide sequence: TGCAGTGTTCTCAACCCTAACGCGGGGGGGGGCAATGAGCAGTTCTTC. Its translation is CSVLNPNAGGGNEQFF.

This clonotype occurred many times. The CDR3: CASSWTEHNSPLHF. For the CDR3, the DNA is TGTGCCAGCAGCTGGACAGAACACAATTCACCCCTCCACTTT. This chain connects TRBV28 to TRBJ1-6, with D possibly being TRBD1 (6 bases). The CDR3 runs 14 residues. From germline, CDR1 is MDHEN and CDR2 SYDVKM. Trimming removed 6 bases at V and 7 bases at J, with 13 bases between.

This clonotype was recorded at least ten times. This rearrangement joins TRBV20-1 to TRBJ2-7, with D possibly being TRBD1 or TRBD2 (6 bases each). This CDR3 spans 12 amino acids. V was pared by 5 bases and J by 5 bases, with 13 bases between. In germline, CDR1 is DFQATT, CDR2 SNEGSKA (reference sequence). The CDR3 DNA reads TGCAGTGCTTCGGGGGCAGGGAACGAGCAGTACTTC. Translated, it gives CSASGAGNEQYF.

As concerns this clonotype: A much larger clone lies one base from this, so it may be a read error. The chain employs TRBV20-1 and TRBJ2-5, with D possibly being TRBD2 (6 bases). V was trimmed by 5 bases and J by 9 bases, leaving 16 bases between them. CDR3 size: 12 residues. Per germline, CDR1 DFQATT and CDR2 SNEGSKA (reference sequence). The CDR3 DNA sequence: TGCAGTGCTGGAAGTCAGCCGGGGGCCCAGTACTTC. It yields the protein CSAGSQPGAQYF.

As concerns this clonotype: A much larger clone lies one base from this, so it may be a read error. The chain uses TRBV27 and TRBJ2-5, with 7 bases identical to TRBD2. Germline V gene sequence: CDR1 MNHEY, CDR2 SMNVEV (reference sequence). The CDR3 consists of 17 residues. V shed 7 bases, J shed 5 bases, and the junction held 19 bases outside the gene matches. CDR3 sequence: CASIEGEASGPMETQYF. The CDR3 DNA is TGTGCCAGCATTGAAGGCGAGGCTAGCGGTCCTATGGAGACCCAGTACTTC.

This clonotype was recorded at least ten times. The chain carries TRBV28 and TRBJ2-1; TRBD2 matches at 8 bases. This CDR3 spans 16 amino acids. In germline, CDR1 is MDHEN, CDR2 SYDVKM. Trimming took 0 bases from V and 2 from J; bases not matched to a gene: 3. The CDR3 protein is CASSLWGLGAYNEQFF. The CDR3 DNA is TGTGCCAGCAGTTTATGGGGACTAGGTGCCTACAATGAGCAGTTCTTC.

CDR3 DNA: TGTGCCAGCAGGCGGTCGGGTATCTGGGAAGCTTTCTTT. Protein product: CASRRSGIWEAFF. The rearrangement uses TRBV11-1 and TRBJ1-1; no definite D call. From germline, CDR1 is SGHAT and CDR2 FQDESV (reference sequence). The CDR3 has 13 amino acids. V was trimmed by 6 bases and J by 8 bases, leaving 16 bases between them.

This clonotype was seen at least ten times. The chain uses TRBV6-5 and TRBJ2-5; D is undetermined. The V gene's germline CDR1 is MNHEY and CDR2 SVGAGI. Trimming took 5 bases from V and 11 from J, leaving 21 bases between them. This CDR3 has 14 residues. CDR3 amino acids: CASSPLDVANEQYF. The CDR3, as DNA: TGTGCCAGCAGTCCCCTGGACGTCGCGAATGAGCAGTACTTC.

This chain links TRBV7-3 with TRBJ1-2; D is ambiguous. Germline V gene data show CDR1 as SGHTA and CDR2 as FQGTGA. Trimming cost V 0 bases and J 3 bases, with 11 bases left between them. CDR3 size: 15 residues. CDR3 DNA sequence: TGTGCCAGCAGCTTAACGGCTCGGGGAGACTATGGCTACACCTTC. As protein: CASSLTARGDYGYTF.

Concerning this clonotype itself: This clone may be a read error of a much larger clone one base away. The chain combines TRBV5-1 with TRBJ2-7; weak D call: TRBD1 (5 bases). The CDR3 spans 13 residues. The V end was cut by 4 bases, the J end by 7 bases, with 15 bases between. Germline CDR1 reads SGHRS; CDR2 reads YFSETQ. The CDR3 DNA is TGCGCCAGCAGCCAAAAACAGGACAATGAGCAGTACTTC. Amino acid sequence: CASSQKQDNEQYF.

This chain's CDR3 is CSAPGLAGEGDEQYF. The CDR3 DNA reads TGCAGTGCTCCGGGACTAGCGGGAGAAGGCGACGAGCAGTACTTC. This chain links TRBV20-1 with TRBJ2-7; 14 bases agree with TRBD2. V trimming: 5 bases; J trimming: 5 bases; junction bases outside the gene matches: 8. Germline V gene sequence: CDR1 DFQATT, CDR2 SNEGSKA (reference sequence). The CDR3 extends over 15 amino acids.

The genes are TRBV9 and TRBJ1-2; tentative D call: TRBD1 (6 bases). CDR1 and CDR2 from the germline V gene are SGDLS and YYNGEE. Trimming removed 6 bases at V and 10 bases at J, with 25 bases between. This CDR3 spans 15 amino acids. The CDR3 protein is CASTRPGGLFSDYTF. CDR3 DNA sequence: TGTGCCAGCACCCGTCCCGGGGGCCTCTTTTCTGACTACACCTTC.

This clonotype was seen at least ten times. The CDR3 protein is CASSKDRGSYEQYF. Here the CDR3 DNA reads TGTGCCAGCTCAAAAGACAGGGGATCCTACGAGCAGTACTTC. V and J are TRBV18 and TRBJ2-7; 8 bases fit TRBD1. Per germline, CDR1 KGHSH and CDR2 LQKENI. This CDR3 has 14 residues. V lost 5 bases to trimming and J lost 1 base; unmatched junction nucleotides: 4. The variable domain in full, with the rest retrieved from reference TRBV18 and TRBJ2-7, is NAGVMQNPRHLVRRRGQEARLRCSPMKGHSHVYWYRQLPEEGLKFMVYLQKENIIDESGMPKERFSAEFPKEGPSILRIQQVVRGDSAAYFCASSKDRGSYEQYFGPGTRLTVT.

About this clonotype itself: With a much larger clone just one base away, this may be a read error. Because the CDR3's place on the DNA is in doubt, the DNA is left out and the CDR3 is given as listed by TCRdb. The gene calls are TRBV12-3 or TRBV12-4 and TRBJ1-2; the DNA was not used to check the table's D call, TRBD1. The CDR3 extends over 13 residues, inclusive of both ends. The CDR3: CASILERGYGYTF.

The table lists this clonotype with many counts. The V call is TRBV7-3, the J call TRBJ1-2; D is unclear. Trimming pared 0 bases from V and 0 bases from J, leaving 11 bases between. Germline CDR1 reads SGHTA; CDR2 reads FQGTGA. The CDR3 has 16 residues. The CDR3: CASSLTLGGANYGYTF. The CDR3 nucleotides read TGTGCCAGCAGCTTAACGTTGGGCGGGGCTAACTATGGCTACACCTTC.

At least ten counts were recorded for this clonotype. The V and J genes are TRBV21-1 and TRBJ1-1; the table's D call, TRBD1, was not checked against the DNA. TRBV21-1 is shown as a pseudogene. The CDR3 extends over 15 amino acids. Here the CDR3 DNA reads TGTGCCAGCAGCAAAGGGGACAGGCGTAATACTGAAGCTTTCTTT. This translates into CASSKGDRRNTEAFF.

This chain connects TRBV29-1 to TRBJ1-1, with D possibly being TRBD1 (6 bases). The CDR3 runs 12 residues. Germline V gene lookup returns CDR1 SQVTM and CDR2 ANQGSEA. The V end lost 3 bases, the J end lost 7 bases, and 12 bases lay between the germline ends. This CDR3 reads CSVDLGGLEAFF. Here the CDR3 DNA reads TGCAGCGTTGACTTGGGGGGCCTTGAAGCTTTCTTT.

As concerns this clonotype: With a much larger clone just one base away, this may be a read error. V is TRBV7-9 and J is TRBJ2-4; D may be TRBD2 (5 bases). The J call is uncertain, as TRBJ2-5 better fits the DNA end. CDR3 length equals 15 residues. CDR1 SEHNR and CDR2 FQNEAQ come from the germline V gene (reference sequence). CDR3 loop: CASSFPSRIQETQYF. The CDR3 DNA is TGTGCCAGCAGCTTTCCTAGCAGGATTCAAGAGACCCAGTACTTC.

The chain employs TRBV29-1 and TRBJ1-2; D ambiguous. Germline V gene sequence: CDR1 SQVTM, CDR2 ANQGSEA. This CDR3 region has 13 residues. V lost 4 bases to trimming and J lost 1 base, with 10 bases between them. The CDR3 spells CSVGGTVNYGYTF. The CDR3 bases are TGCAGCGTTGGTGGCACCGTTAACTATGGCTACACCTTC.

This sequence joins TRBV27 and TRBJ2-5; D may be TRBD1 (7 bases). Germline values: CDR1 MNHEY, CDR2 SMNVEV (reference sequence). Trimming removed 3 bases at V and 5 bases at J, with 13 bases between. The CDR3 loop spans 14 amino acids. The CDR3 spells CASSLEGAGETQYF. The CDR3 DNA sequence: TGTGCCAGCAGTTTGGAGGGGGCTGGTGAGACCCAGTACTTC.

With respect to this clonotype: This may be a read error, as it is one base from a much larger clone. The chain uses TRBV20-1 and TRBJ2-7; D gene uncertain. Germline V gene data show CDR1 as DFQATT and CDR2 as SNEGSKA (reference sequence). This CDR3 is 15 amino acids long. The CDR3 DNA follows: TGCAGTGCTAGAGACCCAGGCGTTAGCTCCCACGAGCAGTACTTC. It yields the protein CSARDPGVSSHEQYF.

The rearrangement links TRBV20-1 to TRBJ2-5; 7 bases fit TRBD1. V shed 4 bases, J shed 9 bases, and the junction held 11 bases outside the gene matches. The CDR3 is 13 amino acids. The V gene's germline CDR1 is DFQATT and CDR2 SNEGSKA (reference sequence). The DNA for the CDR3 is TGCAGTGCTATCGGACAGGACTCTGTGGCCCAGTACTTC. Its translation is CSAIGQDSVAQYF.

V and J are TRBV12-3 or TRBV12-4 and TRBJ2-1; possible D gene TRBD2, 6 bases. V dropped 3 bases and J dropped 5 bases, with 8 bases sitting between them. This CDR3 spans 13 amino acids. The CDR3 DNA reads as TGTGCCAGCAGTTTGGTAGCGGACAATGAGCAGTTCTTC. This translates into CASSLVADNEQFF.